The subject of this entry is one T cell receptor beta chain. The V segment lost 1 base and the J segment 4 bases; nucleotides outside the gene matches: 8. The V gene's germline CDR1 is SQVTM and CDR2 ANQGSEA. The CDR3 contains 15 residues. Libraries were prepared by immunoSEQ multiplex PCR; TCRdb keeps only in-frame clonotypes and omits some of them. The data show over 200,000 clones, more than 85% seen once. The source of the sample is a study of blood T cell repertoires in COVID-19. Study-level background: The study drew acute and convalescent COVID-19 samples from the United States, Italy and Spain.

The specimen was peripheral blood. The J gene is TRBJ2-3, the V gene TRBV29-1; TRBD2 matches at 7 bases. This TCR derives from a man aged 35 to 55 with active or convalescent COVID-19. CDR3 nucleotides: TGCAGCGTTGAAGGGACTAGATCCGACTCAGATACGCAGTATTTT. Protein: CSVEGTRSDSDTQYF.